This T cell receptor (beta chain) was identified during a study of monozygotic twins with inflammatory bowel disease. The CDR3 extends over 15 amino acids. CDR1 is MNHEY, CDR2 SVGAGI, per germline. TCRdb reprocessed the 5' RACE reads, keeping one entry per CDR3 protein, no DNA. Its clone listing holds some 400,000 distinct CDR3 sequences. The chain employs TRBV6-5 and TRBJ2-2. The sample consisted of blood. The sequence derives from a human donor with ulcerative colitis or Crohn's disease, or a healthy co-twin of an affected twin (not recorded which). The CDR3 reads CASSYGGIDTGELFF.